These 26 T cell receptor beta chains came from one sample sequenced in a study of early T cells in non-severe SARS-CoV-2 infection (dated by TCRdb to about 2021). The library was made by 5' RACE. Data came from a NextSeq 500. Clones were called with MiXCR by TCRdb after fastp trimmed the public reads at Q25, and only in-frame beta chains were retained. Identical CDR3 protein sequences are pooled into one entry, listed with their most common genes and DNA. The sample table lists roughly 81,000 distinct CDR3 sequences, about 12% of them with a count of one. The top ten hold about 2.7% of the sample. Sequences were obtained from whole blood. These receptors were collected from an adult who was a healthcare worker with PCR-confirmed SARS-CoV-2 infection or an uninfected control (not recorded which).

This clonotype was detected ten times or more. The J gene is TRBJ2-5, the V gene TRBV29-1; TRBD2 matches 8 bases. Germline CDR1 and CDR2: SQVTM and ANQGSEA. The CDR3 is made up of 13 amino acids. Trimming cost V 3 bases and J 4 bases; bases outside gene matches: 4. The CDR3 sequence is CSVDGGGLETQYF. CDR3 bases: TGCAGCGTTGACGGCGGGGGGTTAGAGACCCAGTACTTC.

This clonotype was picked up a small number of times. The chain recombines TRBV11-2 with TRBJ1-1; D uncertain. Trimming shortened V by 4 bases and J by 0 bases, and 6 bases separated the two germline ends. Germline V gene lookup returns CDR1 SGHAT and CDR2 FQNNGV. This CDR3 is 13 amino acids long. The CDR3 protein is CASSSRMNTEAFF. For the CDR3, the DNA is TGTGCCAGCAGCTCCCGGATGAACACTGAAGCTTTCTTT.

This chain's CDR3 is CSVEGPGGRGTQYF. The DNA for the CDR3 is TGCAGCGTTGAAGGGCCCGGCGGAAGAGGGACCCAGTACTTC. This rearrangement joins TRBV29-1 to TRBJ2-5; D is undetermined. The CDR3 is 14 residues long. CDR1 and CDR2 (germline): SQVTM, ANQGSEA. V shed 1 base and J shed 7 bases, with 16 bases lying between them.

V is TRBV7-9 and J is TRBJ2-7; no definite D call. From germline, CDR1 is SEHNR and CDR2 FQNEAQ (reference sequence). Between the trimmed V and J ends, which lost 3 bases and 2 bases, there was a span of 5 bases. This CDR3 has 12 residues. The CDR3 bases are TGTGCCAGCAGCTTCCTCCCCTACGAGCAGTACTTC. Protein product: CASSFLPYEQYF.

This clonotype was detected only a few times. The chain joins TRBV28 to TRBJ2-3, with TRBD2 identical over 11 bases. The ends lost 4 bases at V and 1 base at J; junction bases unmatched: 1. This CDR3 has 15 residues. Germline CDR1 is MDHEN and CDR2 is SYDVKM. The CDR3 here is CASSSLAGGTDTQYF. The CDR3 DNA reads TGTGCCAGCAGTTCACTAGCGGGGGGCACAGATACGCAGTATTTT.

Many counts were recorded for this clonotype. The V and J genes are TRBV6-5 and TRBJ1-1, with D possibly matching TRBD1 (5 bases). The CDR3 has 14 residues. CDR1 is MNHEY and CDR2 is SVGAGI in the germline V gene. Trimming cost V 2 bases and J 4 bases, with 11 bases left between them. CDR3 protein: CASSYGGGGTEAFF. For the CDR3, the DNA is TGTGCCAGCAGTTACGGGGGAGGAGGCACTGAAGCTTTCTTT.

This clonotype was seen more than once but under ten times. The CDR3 DNA reads TGTGCCTGGAGTGGGTTCCCCCTTGGAAACACCATATATTTT. Amino acids: CAWSGFPLGNTIYF. The chain links TRBV30 to TRBJ1-3; D remains ambiguous. The CDR3 contains 14 residues. Germline V gene data show CDR1 as GTSNPN and CDR2 as SVGIG (reference sequence). The V gene lost 1 base and the J gene lost 3 bases, with 10 bases spanning the gap.

Points on this clonotype: Compared with germline, one end of the junction differs, possibly owing to a read error. J is TRBJ1-1 and V is TRBV29-1; TRBD1 is a possible D gene (5 bases). There are 15 residues in the CDR3. Per the germline V gene, CDR1 is SQVTM and CDR2 is ANQGSEA. CDR3 in DNA: TGCAGCGTCGAAGGAACAGGCGGAGTGGACACTGAAGCTTTCTTT. It yields the protein CSVEGTGGVDTEAFF. The whole variable domain, filled in from reference TRBV29-1 and TRBJ1-1, reads SAVISQKPSRDICQRGTSLTIQCQVDSQVTMMFWYRQQPGQSLTLIATANQGSEATYESGFVIDKFPISRPNLTFSTLTVSNMSPEDSSIYLCSVEGTGGVDTEAFFGQGTRLTVV.

This clonotype was recorded at least ten times. The J gene is TRBJ2-7, the V gene TRBV6-1; 13 bases agree with TRBD2. The V and J ends lost 4 bases and 3 bases, in that order; junction bases with no gene match: 3. Germline CDR1 is MNHNS and CDR2 is SASEGT. The CDR3 runs to 15 residues. The CDR3 DNA reads TGTGCCAGCAGTGGGACTAGCGGGAGTTACTACGAGCAGTACTTC. Translation: CASSGTSGSYYEQYF.

This clonotype was found many times. J is TRBJ2-1 and V is TRBV11-2; D gene uncertain. This CDR3 spans 13 amino acids. With 0 bases removed from V and 9 bases from J, the gap between germline ends came to 9 bases. Germline V gene lookup returns CDR1 SGHAT and CDR2 FQNNGV. CDR3 nucleotide sequence: TGTGCCAGCAGCTTAGACATCGGCGGTGAGCAGTTCTTC. As protein: CASSLDIGGEQFF.

The chain links TRBV12-5 to TRBJ1-5; D is uncertain. V lost 3 bases and J lost 1, with 1 base in between. The CDR3 is 12 amino acids. Germline CDR1 is LGHNT and CDR2 is FRNRAP. CDR3 loop: CASGFSNQPQHF. The CDR3 DNA sequence: TGTGCTAGTGGTTTCAGCAATCAGCCCCAGCATTTT.

This chain uses TRBV3-1 with TRBJ2-1; 11 nucleotides line up with TRBD2. The CDR3 loop spans 14 amino acids. The J segment lost 8 bases and the V segment lost 4 bases, leaving 4 bases of the junction unmatched. Per the germline V gene, CDR1 is LGHDT and CDR2 is YNNKEL (reference sequence). Here the CDR3 DNA reads TGTGCCAGCAGCCTAGCGGGAGGGCCCCATGAGCAGTTCTTC. Protein product: CASSLAGGPHEQFF.

This clonotype has only a few counts. This chain uses TRBV5-4 with TRBJ2-2, with D possibly matching TRBD2 (5 bases). Germline V lookup: CDR1 SGHNT, CDR2 YYREEE (reference sequence). This CDR3 is built from 16 residues. The V and J ends lost 1 base and 1 base respectively, with 11 bases between them. The CDR3 reads CASSLLVGGNTGELFF. CDR3 sequence (DNA): TGTGCCAGCAGCTTGTTAGTCGGAGGGAACACCGGGGAGCTGTTTTTT.

The V and J genes are TRBV2 and TRBJ1-6; 10 nucleotides line up with TRBD1. V trimming: 6 bases; J trimming: 7 bases; junction bases outside the gene matches: 3. The CDR3 is made up of 14 amino acids. Germline V gives CDR1 SNHLY, CDR2 FYNNEI. The CDR3 DNA reads TGTGCCAGCAGCGTGACAGGGGGCAATTCACCCCTCCACTTT. Residues: CASSVTGGNSPLHF. Full variable domain (rest looked up from reference TRBV2 and TRBJ1-6): EPEVTQTPSHQVTQMGQEVILRCVPISNHLYFYWYRQILGQKVEFLVSFYNNEISEKSEIFDDQFSVERPDGSNFTLKIRSTKLEDSAMYFCASSVTGGNSPLHFGNGTRLTVT.

The rearrangement links TRBV29-1 to TRBJ1-2; D not resolved. Germline CDR1 reads SQVTM; CDR2 reads ANQGSEA. V dropped 1 base and J dropped 1 base, with 7 bases sitting between them. The CDR3 runs 13 residues. CDR3 bases: TGCAGCGTTGAAGGAGGGCTTAACTATGGCTACACCTTC. This codes for CSVEGGLNYGYTF.

The rearrangement joins TRBV5-3 to TRBJ1-4; D uncertain. TRBV5-3 is recorded as an ORF, its role being uncertain. The length of the CDR3 is 16 residues. Trimming took 0 bases from V and 5 from J, leaving 14 bases between them. The CDR3 DNA reads as TGTGCCAGAAGCTTGGAAGAAGCAGGTCTGAATGAAAAACTGTTTTTT. Protein sequence: CARSLEEAGLNEKLFF.

This clonotype was seen a handful of times. The chain has TRBV20-1 and TRBJ2-2; the D is unclear. This CDR3 is 15 amino acids long. The germline gives CDR1 DFQATT, CDR2 SNEGSKA (reference sequence). V dropped 2 bases and J dropped 3 bases, with 13 bases sitting between them. The CDR3 DNA reads as TGCAGTGCTAGACCTACCCTGGGTGACACCGGGGAGCTGTTTTTT. It codes for CSARPTLGDTGELFF.

The V call is TRBV6-5, the J call TRBJ2-7; D perhaps matches TRBD2 (6 bases). Germline values: CDR1 MNHEY, CDR2 SVGAGI. Trimming took 0 bases from V and 3 from J, leaving 15 bases between them. This CDR3 has 16 residues. In nucleotides, the CDR3 is TGTGCCAGCAGTTACTCGGATCGGACTACCGGCTACGAGCAGTACTTC. This translates into CASSYSDRTTGYEQYF.

This clonotype was observed a few times. This chain's CDR3 is CASTTESYEQYF. DNA for the CDR3: TGTGCCAGCACGACGGAGTCCTACGAGCAGTACTTC. V and J are TRBV2 and TRBJ2-7; no definite D call. V gave up 7 bases and J gave up 1 base, with 8 bases separating them. Germline values: CDR1 SNHLY, CDR2 FYNNEI. There are 12 residues in the CDR3.

At least ten counts were recorded for this clonotype. CDR3 sequence reads: CASSFGRRSYEQYF. DNA of the CDR3: TGTGCCAGCAGTTTTGGGAGGCGCTCCTACGAGCAGTACTTC. The genes are TRBV28 and TRBJ2-7; TRBD2 is a possible D gene (6 bases). Germline V gene lookup returns CDR1 MDHEN and CDR2 SYDVKM. Trimming shortened V by 3 bases and J by 0 bases, and 9 bases separated the two germline ends. This CDR3 spans 14 amino acids. The variable domain in full, with the rest retrieved from reference TRBV28 and TRBJ2-7, is DVKVTQSSRYLVKRTGEKVFLECVQDMDHENMFWYRQDPGLGLRLIYFSYDVKMKEKGDIPEGYSVSREKKERFSLILESASTNQTSMYLCASSFGRRSYEQYFGPGTRLTVT.

Many counts were recorded for this clonotype. This chain connects TRBV20-1 to TRBJ1-1, with 9 nucleotides matching TRBD1. V was clipped by 0 bases and J by 3 bases; unmatched bases: 5. Per germline, CDR1 DFQATT and CDR2 SNEGSKA (reference sequence). This CDR3 is built from 15 residues. This CDR3 is CSAREQGAWDTEAFF. In DNA, the CDR3 is TGCAGTGCTAGAGAACAGGGGGCCTGGGACACTGAAGCTTTCTTT.

This clonotype has a count of ten or more. V and J are TRBV3-1 and TRBJ2-2, with a possible D match to TRBD2 (6 bases). Germline-derived CDR1 and CDR2 are LGHDT and YNNKEL (reference sequence). Trimming removed 1 base at V and 5 bases at J, with 11 bases between. The CDR3 has 15 residues. CDR3 in amino acids: CASSQGSAGTGELFF. The CDR3, as DNA: TGTGCCAGCAGCCAAGGTTCGGCGGGAACCGGGGAGCTGTTTTTT. Together with reference TRBV3-1 and TRBJ2-2, the CDR3 gives the full variable domain: DTAVSQTPKYLVTQMGNDKSIKCEQNLGHDTMYWYKQDSKKFLKIMFSYNNKELIINETVPNRFSPKSPDKAHLNLHINSLELGDSAVYFCASSQGSAGTGELFFGEGSRLTVL.

This clonotype was seen more than once but under ten times. The genes are TRBV12-3 or TRBV12-4 and TRBJ2-1, with D tentatively TRBD2 (5 bases). The CDR3 runs 15 residues. The germline V and J ends were trimmed by 6 bases and 4 bases, with 16 bases remaining between them. The CDR3 here is CASSYAQGSYNEQFF. CDR3 DNA sequence: TGTGCCAGCAGCTATGCTCAAGGGAGTTACAATGAGCAGTTCTTC.

In its sample, this clonotype was seen a few times. The gene calls are TRBV5-1 and TRBJ1-1, with 8 bases lining up with TRBD1. The CDR3 extends over 14 amino acids. After removal of 4 bases from V and 4 bases from J, the junction contained 6 bases not matched to a gene. Germline V gene lookup returns CDR1 SGHRS and CDR2 YFSETQ. CDR3 nucleotide sequence: TGCGCCAGCAGCGCGGGACAGGTCGGCACTGAAGCTTTCTTT. It is translated as CASSAGQVGTEAFF.

This clonotype was counted at least ten times. The chain carries TRBV4-1 and TRBJ1-5; weak D call: TRBD1 (5 bases). The ends were cut back, 4 bases at V and 0 bases at J, with 13 bases in the middle. The germline gives CDR1 MGHRA, CDR2 YSYEKL. The CDR3 covers 16 residues. The CDR3 spells CASSRAQGDSNQPQHF. CDR3 in DNA: TGCGCCAGCAGCCGCGCCCAAGGGGATAGCAATCAGCCCCAGCATTTT.

This clonotype has a handful of counts. This chain links TRBV18 with TRBJ2-7; either TRBD1 or TRBD2 may supply D (5 bases each). Germline CDR1 reads KGHSH; CDR2 reads LQKENI. The CDR3 extends over 15 amino acids. The ends were cut back, 0 bases at V and 1 base at J, with 10 bases in the middle. The CDR3 DNA reads TGTGCCAGCTCACCACCCGCCGGGACGTCCTACGAGCAGTACTTC. Its protein product is CASSPPAGTSYEQYF.